These 20 T cell receptor beta chains were all obtained from the same sample, sequenced in a study of T cells in Graves' hyperthyroidism and ophthalmopathy. Authors of the study amplified TCR beta CDR3 regions from RNA transcripts. The HTBI primer set drove a first-round RT-PCR of the TCR CDR3. TCRdb ran MiXCR on the multiplex PCR reads and lists one entry per CDR3 protein. This repertoire shows hundreds of thousands of distinct CDR3 sequences, 14% to 15% found once; its top ten account for around 4.5%. Specimen: blood. The receptors here all came from a woman aged 40 to 50 with Graves' ophthalmopathy.

This clonotype was observed a few times. This chain joins TRBV6-5 and TRBJ1-1; 8 bases match TRBD1. Germline V gives CDR1 MNHEY, CDR2 SVGAGI. V trimming: 4 bases; J trimming: 6 bases; junction bases outside the gene matches: 7. The CDR3 totals 14 residues. For the CDR3, the DNA is TGTGCCAGCAGTTTAATACAGGGGGTCGCTGAAGCTTTCTTT. Its protein product is CASSLIQGVAEAFF.

This chain links TRBV18 with TRBJ2-6; D unresolved. Germline values: CDR1 KGHSH, CDR2 LQKENI. Between the trimmed V and J ends, which lost 5 bases and 1 base, there was a span of 6 bases. This CDR3 comprises 14 residues. CDR3 DNA: TGTGCCAGCTCATCCGAATCTGGGGCCAACGTCCTGACTTTC. Protein sequence: CASSSESGANVLTF.

The rearrangement joins TRBV6-1 to TRBJ1-1; no definite D call. The V gene lost 4 bases and the J gene lost 5 bases, with 11 bases spanning the gap. CDR3 length: 13 residues. The germline gives CDR1 MNHNS, CDR2 SASEGT. In DNA, the CDR3 is TGTGCCAGCAGTGGTGAGGGTGTGACTGAAGCTTTCTTT. Translating gives CASSGEGVTEAFF.

This clonotype was detected ten times or more. This sequence joins TRBV11-3 and TRBJ1-1; TRBD1 is a possible D gene (5 bases). V was trimmed by 0 bases and J by 5 bases, leaving 13 bases between them. The CDR3 runs 15 residues. Germline V gene data show CDR1 as SGHNT and CDR2 as YENEEA. The CDR3 reads CASSLDWSRATEAFF. The CDR3 nucleotides read TGTGCCAGCAGCTTAGATTGGTCCAGGGCGACTGAAGCTTTCTTT.

This clonotype appeared many times. This chain connects TRBV4-1 to TRBJ2-3; tentative D call: TRBD1 (6 bases). Trimming took 4 bases from V and 2 from J, leaving 16 bases between them. Per germline, CDR1 MGHRA and CDR2 YSYEKL. This CDR3 region has 16 residues. CDR3 residues: CASSPLRTEITDTQYF. The CDR3, as DNA: TGCGCCAGCAGCCCACTGAGGACAGAAATCACAGATACGCAGTATTTT.

This clonotype was picked up many times. The chain links TRBV3-1 to TRBJ2-4; D is uncertain. The CDR3 spans 15 residues. Trimming removed 0 bases from V and 0 bases from J, with 6 bases in between. CDR1 and CDR2 (germline): LGHDT, YNNKEL (reference sequence). Written as DNA, the CDR3 is TGTGCCAGCAGCCAAGAGCTACTAGCCAAAAACATTCAGTACTTC. Protein sequence: CASSQELLAKNIQYF.

J is TRBJ2-6 and V is TRBV29-1; D gene ambiguous. Germline CDR1 is SQVTM and CDR2 is ANQGSEA. This CDR3 has 13 amino acids. V lost 3 bases, J lost 2 bases, and 5 bases lay in between. The CDR3 loop is CSVDSAGANVLTF. CDR3 DNA: TGCAGCGTTGACAGTGCTGGGGCCAACGTCCTGACTTTC. The full variable domain, its missing parts supplied by reference TRBV29-1 and TRBJ2-6, is SAVISQKPSRDICQRGTSLTIQCQVDSQVTMMFWYRQQPGQSLTLIATANQGSEATYESGFVIDKFPISRPNLTFSTLTVSNMSPEDSSIYLCSVDSAGANVLTFGAGSRLTVL.

This clonotype was detected ten times or more. The chain combines TRBV6-5 with TRBJ1-1, with no clear D. CDR1 and CDR2 (germline): MNHEY, SVGAGI. The CDR3 sequence is 15 residues long. With 1 base removed from V and 1 base from J, the gap between germline ends came to 10 bases. The CDR3 loop reads CASSYFADGNTEAFF. The CDR3 DNA reads TGTGCCAGCAGTTACTTTGCGGACGGGAACACTGAAGCTTTCTTT.

The CDR3 here is CASTRMGVQYF. Here the CDR3 DNA reads TGTGCCAGCACTCGAATGGGCGTGCAGTACTTC. The rearrangement uses TRBV28 and TRBJ2-7; D not certain. V gave up 7 bases and J gave up 9 bases, with 13 bases separating them. This CDR3 has 11 amino acids. Per germline, CDR1 MDHEN and CDR2 SYDVKM.

The chain recombines TRBV24-1 with TRBJ2-6; D remains ambiguous. Germline loops: CDR1 KGHDR, CDR2 SFDVKD. The CDR3 consists of 14 residues. V was cut by 5 bases and J by 0 bases, with 4 bases left in between. CDR3 amino acids: CATSGNSGANVLTF. In DNA, the CDR3 is TGTGCCACCAGTGGAAACTCTGGGGCCAACGTCCTGACTTTC.

This clonotype was counted many times. The chain uses TRBV28 and TRBJ2-7; D remains ambiguous. V gave up 6 bases and J gave up 4 bases, with 19 bases separating them. CDR3 size: 15 residues. From germline, CDR1 is MDHEN and CDR2 SYDVKM. The CDR3 loop is CASSTGRSNLYEQYF. CDR3 coding DNA: TGTGCCAGCAGCACCGGACGGTCCAATTTGTACGAGCAGTACTTC.

This clonotype was counted between two and nine times. The J gene is TRBJ2-1, the V gene TRBV4-2, with D unresolved. The germline V gene has CDR1 LGHNA and CDR2 YNFKEQ. V was shortened by 0 bases and J by 8 bases, with 14 bases between the two germline ends. The CDR3 runs 15 residues. The chain's CDR3 is CASSQDGVTVYEQFF. The CDR3, as DNA: TGTGCCAGCAGCCAAGATGGGGTAACCGTCTATGAGCAGTTCTTC.

This clonotype was counted at least ten times. The genes are TRBV6-2 or TRBV6-3 and TRBJ2-7, with 8 bases lining up with TRBD1. With 2 bases clipped from V and 3 bases from J, the junction kept 6 bases outside the gene matches. This CDR3 comprises 15 residues. Germline CDR1 MNHEY, CDR2 SVGEGT. CDR3 loop: CASSYVGTGIYEQYF. Written as DNA, the CDR3 is TGTGCCAGCAGTTACGTAGGGACAGGCATCTACGAGCAGTACTTC.

The V call is TRBV28, the J call TRBJ2-7, with 13 bases aligning to TRBD2. V trimming: 5 bases; J trimming: 6 bases; junction bases outside the gene matches: 10. The germline V gene encodes CDR1 MDHEN and CDR2 SYDVKM. This CDR3 contains 16 residues. The CDR3, as DNA: TGTGCCAGCAGTCCCGGACTAGCGGGAGAACGGGGCGAGCAGTACTTC. This translates into CASSPGLAGERGEQYF.

This clonotype was observed at least ten times. This rearrangement joins TRBV20-1 to TRBJ1-5; D uncertain. This CDR3 has 12 amino acids. V shed 2 bases and J shed 0 bases, with 2 bases lying between them. The germline gives CDR1 DFQATT, CDR2 SNEGSKA (reference sequence). CDR3 sequence: CSARHSNQPQHF. CDR3 sequence (DNA): TGCAGTGCTAGACATAGCAATCAGCCCCAGCATTTT.

This clonotype was counted at least ten times. The rearrangement uses TRBV6-1 and TRBJ1-2; TRBD1 matches 9 bases. CDR1 and CDR2 (germline): MNHNS, SASEGT. V shed 6 bases, J shed 4 bases, and the junction held 12 bases outside the gene matches. The CDR3 totals 16 residues. For the CDR3, the DNA is TGTGCCAGCAGCCCAGTACCCGGGACAGGGTTCTATGGCTACACCTTC. Protein sequence: CASSPVPGTGFYGYTF.

This clonotype occurred many times. The V gene is TRBV14, the J gene TRBJ2-5; 10 nucleotides line up with TRBD2. With 5 bases clipped from V and 1 base from J, the junction kept 7 bases outside the gene matches. Germline V gene sequence: CDR1 SGHDN, CDR2 FVKESK. The CDR3 sequence is 16 residues long. The CDR3 nucleotides are TGTGCCAGCAGCTCCCTGCTAGCGGGAGCCCAAGAGACCCAGTACTTC. Protein sequence: CASSSLLAGAQETQYF.

This clonotype was recorded many times. This chain links TRBV12-3 or TRBV12-4 with TRBJ2-7; 9 positions match TRBD2. The CDR3 contains 15 residues. V was clipped by 1 base and J by 3 bases; unmatched bases: 4. The CDR3 loop is CASSLVLAGLYEQYF. In DNA form, the CDR3 reads TGTGCCAGCAGTTTAGTCCTAGCGGGGCTCTACGAGCAGTACTTC.

This clonotype showed up many times. This chain uses TRBV6-1 with TRBJ2-7; 9 nucleotides match TRBD1. Germline V gene sequence: CDR1 MNHNS, CDR2 SASEGT. Trimming took 1 base from V and 0 from J; bases not matched to a gene: 4. The CDR3 has 16 residues. CDR3 loop: CASSEDGTGISYEQYF. The DNA for the CDR3 is TGTGCCAGCAGTGAAGACGGGACAGGGATCTCCTACGAGCAGTACTTC.

This clonotype came up many times. The V gene is TRBV10-3, the J gene TRBJ1-2; D ambiguous. The CDR3 extends over 15 amino acids. Deletions cut 0 bases from V and 5 bases from J, with 13 bases between. Germline loops: CDR1 ENHRY, CDR2 SYGVKD. The CDR3 here is CAISESGRPRYGYTF. DNA for the CDR3: TGTGCCATCAGTGAGTCGGGCAGGCCCAGGTATGGCTACACCTTC.